This passage covers 20 T cell receptor beta chains from one sample sequenced in a study of cytomegalovirus exposure and HLA in healthy donors. Amplification used 60 Vbeta primers and 13 Jbeta primers. The data were produced by immunoSEQ multiplex PCR, yet TCRdb's version contains in-frame clones alone and is incomplete. Altogether some 32,000 clones are present, just under 90% being singletons, with the ten largest covering around 3%. The specimen was PBMCs. Source of these receptors: a boy aged 10-17 years in good health and CMV-seronegative.

As concerns this clone: The CDR3 carries no conserved terminal phenylalanine or tryptophan, so it likely arises from a read error. The chain is built from TRBV18 and TRBJ1-4, with a weak D call TRBD1 (5 bases). The CDR3 has 14 amino acids. Germline V gene sequence: CDR1 KGHSH, CDR2 LQKENI. V lost 1 base and J 8 bases, leaving 11 bases between the germline ends. CDR3 in DNA: TGTGCCAGCTCACCACTCCAGGGAAAAGAAAAACTGTTTGTT. It yields the protein CASSPLQGKEKLFV.

V and J are TRBV19 and TRBJ1-5; TRBD1 is a possible D gene (5 bases). The CDR3 spans 15 residues. Germline V gene sequence: CDR1 LNHDA, CDR2 SQIVND (reference sequence). V shed 3 bases and J shed 6 bases, with 15 bases lying between them. CDR3 protein: CASSMGGYVGQPQHF. In nucleotides, the CDR3 is TGTGCCAGTAGTATGGGGGGGTACGTTGGTCAGCCCCAGCATTTT.

The chain employs TRBV19 and TRBJ1-5; TRBD1 is a possible D gene (6 bases). Germline V lookup: CDR1 LNHDA, CDR2 SQIVND (reference sequence). Trimming removed 8 bases at V and 1 base at J, with 12 bases between. This CDR3 spans 14 amino acids. As DNA, the CDR3 is TGTGCCAGTCGCAAAACAGGGAGCAATCAGCCCCAGCATTTT. Translating it yields CASRKTGSNQPQHF.

V usage is TRBV7-9 and J usage is TRBJ2-5, with no clear D. The J call is in doubt because the DNA end fits TRBJ2-7 better. The CDR3 is 14 residues long. The germline V gene encodes CDR1 SEHNR and CDR2 FQNEAQ (reference sequence). The CDR3 bases are TGTGCCAGCAGCTTAGACTCCAGGCCCTACGAGCAGTACTTC. Translation: CASSLDSRPYEQYF.

The J gene is TRBJ1-5, the V gene TRBV21-1; no DNA check was done on the table's D call, TRBD1. TRBV21-1 is a pseudogene. The CDR3 length is 15 residues. As DNA, the CDR3 is TGTGCCAGCCCTCGAGGGACAGGTTCCAATCAGCCCCAGCATTTT. Protein: CASPRGTGSNQPQHF.

The rearrangement uses TRBV27 and TRBJ2-3; TRBD1 matches 8 bases. The germline gives CDR1 MNHEY, CDR2 SMNVEV (reference sequence). V was pared by 4 bases and J by 1 base, with 7 bases of the junction left unmatched. This CDR3 contains 16 residues. The CDR3 protein is CASSSPAGQGTDTQYF. Written as DNA, the CDR3 is TGTGCCAGCAGTTCCCCTGCGGGACAGGGCACAGATACGCAGTATTTT.

The chain joins TRBV28 to TRBJ2-2; D is perhaps TRBD2 (6 bases). The germline V gene encodes CDR1 MDHEN and CDR2 SYDVKM. The CDR3 totals 18 residues. Trimming pared 6 bases from V and 1 base from J, leaving 21 bases between. CDR3 nucleotides: TGTGCCAGCAGCCCCTCTTGGAGGGGTAAGAGGAACACCGGGGAGCTGTTTTTT. Its translation: CASSPSWRGKRNTGELFF.

V usage is TRBV5-6 and J usage is TRBJ2-2; 7 nucleotides match TRBD2. Germline values: CDR1 SGHDT, CDR2 YYEEEE. The CDR3 spans 15 residues. Germline trimming cut 4 bases from V and 4 bases from J; bases unmatched to any gene: 7. The CDR3 is CASSRTSRGTGELFF. In nucleotides, the CDR3 is TGTGCCAGCAGCCGGACTAGTCGAGGCACCGGGGAGCTGTTTTTT.

The rearrangement links TRBV27 to TRBJ1-3; tentative D call: TRBD1 (6 bases). Looked up from germline, CDR1 is MNHEY and CDR2 is SMNVEV (reference sequence). Trimming took 6 bases from V and 2 from J, leaving 23 bases between them. There are 18 residues in the CDR3. Written as DNA, the CDR3 is TGTGCCAGCAGCCACCCCCTTCTCTCTAGGGGGACTGGAAACACCATATATTTT. Amino acids: CASSHPLLSRGTGNTIYF.

V usage is TRBV4-1 and J usage is TRBJ1-5; D is possibly TRBD1 (6 bases). Trimming stripped 4 bases from V and 3 bases from J, with 13 bases between. The length of the CDR3 is 15 residues. The germline CDR1 and CDR2 sequences are MGHRA and YSYEKL. The CDR3 bases are TGCGCCAGCAGCCCACGACAGGAACCCAATCAGCCCCAGCATTTT. Translation gives CASSPRQEPNQPQHF.

The rearrangement uses TRBV10-3 and TRBJ2-3, with a weak D call TRBD2 (7 bases). V was shortened by 6 bases and J by 0 bases, with 19 bases between the two germline ends. Germline values: CDR1 ENHRY, CDR2 SYGVKD. The CDR3 consists of 17 residues. This CDR3 reads CAIRKKGGGTSTDTQYF. The DNA of the CDR3 is TGTGCCATCAGGAAAAAAGGGGGAGGGACTAGCACAGATACGCAGTATTTT.

This clone was seen a few times. The rearrangement uses TRBV6-6 and TRBJ1-1, with a possible D match to TRBD1 (5 bases). This CDR3 has 16 amino acids. Trimming took 0 bases from V and 0 from J, leaving 11 bases between them. From germline, CDR1 is MNHNY and CDR2 SVGAGI (reference sequence). The CDR3 sequence: CASSYSGAAVNTEAFF. CDR3 coding DNA: TGTGCCAGCAGTTACTCAGGGGCGGCCGTGAACACTGAAGCTTTCTTT.

The chain uses TRBV5-4 and TRBJ2-7, with TRBD1 matching over 7 bases. V shed 1 base, J shed 7 bases, and the junction held 5 bases outside the gene matches. The CDR3 has 13 amino acids. Germline loops: CDR1 SGHNT, CDR2 YYREEE (reference sequence). CDR3 bases: TGTGCCAGCAGCTTGATGAGGGGGCGGGAGCAGTACTTC. Translating gives CASSLMRGREQYF.

The chain couples TRBV7-2 to TRBJ1-1; TRBD1 matches at 7 bases. CDR3 size: 15 residues. CDR1 and CDR2 (germline): SGHTA, FQGNSA. With V trimmed by 3 bases and J by 2 bases, 6 bases remained unmatched. The CDR3 sequence: CASSLKTGLNTEAFF. Here the CDR3 DNA reads TGTGCCAGCAGCTTGAAGACAGGGTTAAACACTGAAGCTTTCTTT. Using reference TRBV7-2 and TRBJ1-1 for the parts outside the CDR3, the full variable domain is GAGVSQSPSNKVTEKGKDVELRCDPISGHTALYWYRQSLGQGLEFLIYFQGNSAPDKSGLPSDRFSAERTGGSVSTLTIQRTQQEDSAVYLCASSLKTGLNTEAFFGQGTRLTVV.

V and J are TRBV4-3 and TRBJ1-5, with D possibly TRBD1 on 5 matching bases. Per the germline V gene, CDR1 is LGHNA and CDR2 is YSLEER. The length of the CDR3 is 15 residues. Trimming shortened V by 0 bases and J by 6 bases, and 12 bases separated the two germline ends. The CDR3 bases are TGCGCCAGCAGCCAAGATCGTGGGGGGATTCAGCCCCAGCATTTT. As protein: CASSQDRGGIQPQHF.

V usage is TRBV25-1 and J usage is TRBJ1-2; no clear D. V was clipped by 8 bases and J by 5 bases, with 24 bases between them. The V gene's germline CDR1 is MGHDK and CDR2 SYGVNS. This CDR3 has 16 amino acids. The CDR3 region is CASSMGDGLGFYGYTF. The CDR3 coding sequence is TGTGCCAGCTCGATGGGTGACGGACTCGGATTTTATGGCTACACCTTC.

The rearrangement links TRBV2 to TRBJ1-2; 7 nucleotides align to TRBD1. CDR1 is SNHLY and CDR2 is FYNNEI in the germline V gene. CDR3 size: 14 residues. V shed 4 bases, J shed 4 bases, and the junction held 6 bases outside the gene matches. CDR3 in DNA: TGTGCCAGCAGTGTCTCCGGACAGGCCTATGGCTACACCTTC. Translating it yields CASSVSGQAYGYTF.

The chain couples TRBV28 to TRBJ2-7, with 11 bases matching TRBD2. CDR1 is MDHEN, CDR2 SYDVKM, per germline. Trimming took 4 bases from V and 6 from J; bases not matched to a gene: 8. The CDR3 length is 15 residues. CDR3 region: CASSYGTSGNREQYF. CDR3 bases: TGTGCCAGCAGTTACGGGACTAGCGGAAATCGCGAGCAGTACTTC. Full variable domain (missing parts from reference TRBV28 and TRBJ2-7): DVKVTQSSRYLVKRTGEKVFLECVQDMDHENMFWYRQDPGLGLRLIYFSYDVKMKEKGDIPEGYSVSREKKERFSLILESASTNQTSMYLCASSYGTSGNREQYFGPGTRLTVT.

About this clone itself: One end of the junction is discordant with germline, which a read error may explain. The J gene is TRBJ1-4, the V gene TRBV6-5; 9 positions match TRBD1. The CDR3 runs to 16 residues. CDR1 is MNHEY, CDR2 SVGAGI, per germline. The CDR3 nucleotides read TGTGCCAGCAGTTACTTGAGCGGGACAGGGAATGAAAAACCGTTTTTT. This translates into CASSYLSGTGNEKPFF.

This clone was seen just once. The gene calls are TRBV6-1 and TRBJ2-5; tentatively, D is TRBD1 (5 bases). Trimming took 3 bases from V and 5 from J, leaving 10 bases between them. Per germline, CDR1 MNHNS and CDR2 SASEGT. This CDR3 is built from 13 residues. The CDR3 is CASSDPRVETQYF. The CDR3 DNA reads TGTGCCAGCAGTGATCCCAGGGTTGAGACCCAGTACTTC.